Listed below are T cell receptor beta chains from one sample, sequenced in a study of blood T cell repertoires in COVID-19. Clones were sequenced by immunoSEQ multiplex PCR, and TCRdb holds only the in-frame ones, with some missing. The sample has under 250,000 clones, less than 90% seen once. The sequenced material came from peripheral blood. The receptors originated from a woman between 65 and 79 years old with active or convalescent COVID-19. Both conserved end residues are part of each CDR3. The order of the fields is D gene, V gene, CDR3 length, clone size, CDR3 protein. The D gene is left open where the match is weak. Clone size is shown for a subset of rows, as once, few, many or a class of expanded clone.

D: TRBD1
V: TRBV5-5
length: 15
size: .
CDR3: CASSHPGQGDYGYTF

D: TRBD1
V: TRBV29-1
length: 13
size: .
CDR3: CSVCQGASYEQYF

D: TRBD1
V: TRBV7-9
length: 17
size: .
CDR3: CASSSGGAGGRNTEAFF

D: TRBD1
V: TRBV3-1/TRBV3-2
length: 15
size: .
CDR3: CASSHDDRGLYEQYF

D: .
V: TRBV9
length: 11
size: .
CDR3: CASSPYNEQFF

D: .
V: TRBV7-9
length: 14
size: .
CDR3: CASRASGNTGELFF

D: .
V: TRBV19
length: 15
size: .
CDR3: CASSPRGFSTDTQYF

D: TRBD2
V: TRBV29-1
length: 18
size: .
CDR3: CSVERTSGSDGYTDTQYF

D: .
V: TRBV7-9
length: 14
size: .
CDR3: CASSLGGMEYGYTF

D: .
V: TRBV19
length: 15
size: once
CDR3: CASTPRRSSYNEQFF

D: TRBD2
V: TRBV10-2
length: 16
size: .
CDR3: CASRSGTSGFTDTQYF

D: TRBD1
V: TRBV25-1
length: 15
size: .
CDR3: CASSETGGRNYGYTF

D: .
V: TRBV5-1
length: 14
size: once
CDR3: CASSREGSNYGYTF

D: TRBD2
V: TRBV7-2
length: 17
size: .
CDR3: CASSLSGLAGGGRTQYF

D: .
V: TRBV28
length: 14
size: .
CDR3: CASSLWNRVREAFF

D: .
V: TRBV7-9
length: 15
size: .
CDR3: CASSLGQGRYTEAFF

D: TRBD2
V: TRBV6-1
length: 16
size: .
CDR3: CASSALAGRAGDEQFF

D: .
V: TRBV25-1
length: 14
size: .
CDR3: CASRLDTSSYEQYF

D: .
V: TRBV25-1
length: 15
size: .
CDR3: CASSEGAVSYNEQFF

D: .
V: TRBV7-9
length: 11
size: .
CDR3: CASSADTEAFF

D: .
V: TRBV2
length: 13
size: .
CDR3: CASSLQQYQPQHF

D: TRBD1
V: TRBV27
length: 14
size: .
CDR3: CASSFGTGQETQYF

D: .
V: TRBV18
length: 13
size: .
CDR3: CASSPGTHQPQHF

D: .
V: TRBV2
length: 15
size: .
CDR3: CASSLRGNSNQPQHF

D: TRBD1
V: TRBV9
length: 16
size: .
CDR3: CASSVGIGTGVGGYTF

D: TRBD1
V: TRBV5-1
length: 19
size: .
CDR3: CASSLLRDRGGEGNQPQHF

D: .
V: TRBV5-6
length: 11
size: .
CDR3: CASSLDRVAFF

D: .
V: TRBV28
length: 11
size: .
CDR3: CASAGQTEAFF

D: TRBD1
V: TRBV28
length: 12
size: .
CDR3: CASQTGNYGYTF

D: .
V: TRBV29-1
length: 11
size: .
CDR3: CSATEGYEQYF

D: .
V: TRBV3-1/TRBV3-2
length: 16
size: few
CDR3: CASSLSTLNPQAPQHF